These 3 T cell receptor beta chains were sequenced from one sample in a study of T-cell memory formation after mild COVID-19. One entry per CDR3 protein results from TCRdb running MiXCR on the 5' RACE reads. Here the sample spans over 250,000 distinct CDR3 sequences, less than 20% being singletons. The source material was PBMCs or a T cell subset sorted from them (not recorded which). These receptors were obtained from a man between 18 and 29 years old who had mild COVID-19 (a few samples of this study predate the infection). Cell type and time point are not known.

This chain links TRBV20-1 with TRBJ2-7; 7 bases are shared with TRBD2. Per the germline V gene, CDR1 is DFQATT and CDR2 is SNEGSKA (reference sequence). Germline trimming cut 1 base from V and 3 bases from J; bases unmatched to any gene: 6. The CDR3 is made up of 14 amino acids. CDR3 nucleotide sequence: TGCAGTGCTAGAGTCCTAGCGGAGAACTACGAGCAGTACTTC. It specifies CSARVLAENYEQYF.

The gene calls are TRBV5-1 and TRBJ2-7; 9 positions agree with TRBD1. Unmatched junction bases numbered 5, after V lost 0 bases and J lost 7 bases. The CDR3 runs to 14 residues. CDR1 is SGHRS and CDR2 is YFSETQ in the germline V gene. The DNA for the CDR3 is TGCGCCAGCAGCTTGGAGGGGACAGGGTGGGAGCAGTACGTC. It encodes CASSLEGTGWEQYV.

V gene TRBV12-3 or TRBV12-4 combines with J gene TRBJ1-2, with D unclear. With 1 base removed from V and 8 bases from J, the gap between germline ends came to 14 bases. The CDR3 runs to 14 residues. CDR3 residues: CASSLGGPVVGYTF. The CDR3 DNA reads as TGTGCCAGCAGTTTAGGAGGACCCGTAGTGGGCTACACCTTC.